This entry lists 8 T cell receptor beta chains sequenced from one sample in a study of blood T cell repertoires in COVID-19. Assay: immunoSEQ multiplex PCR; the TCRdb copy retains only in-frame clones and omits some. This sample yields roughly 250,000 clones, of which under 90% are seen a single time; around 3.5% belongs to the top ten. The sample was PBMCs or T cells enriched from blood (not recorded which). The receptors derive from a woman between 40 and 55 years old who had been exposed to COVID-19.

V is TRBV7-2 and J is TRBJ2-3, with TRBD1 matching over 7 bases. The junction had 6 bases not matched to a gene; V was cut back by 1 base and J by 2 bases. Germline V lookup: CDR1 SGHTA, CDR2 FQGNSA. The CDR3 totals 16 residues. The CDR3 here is CASSLEGASLTDTQYF. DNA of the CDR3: TGTGCCAGCAGCTTAGAGGGGGCAAGCCTCACAGATACGCAGTATTTT.

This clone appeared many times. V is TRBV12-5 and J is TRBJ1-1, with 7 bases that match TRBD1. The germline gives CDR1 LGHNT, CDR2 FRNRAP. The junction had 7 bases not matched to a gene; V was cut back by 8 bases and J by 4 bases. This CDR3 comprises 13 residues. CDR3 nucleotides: TGTGCTAGTAGACAGGGATGGGCCACTGAAGCTTTCTTT. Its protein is CASRQGWATEAFF.

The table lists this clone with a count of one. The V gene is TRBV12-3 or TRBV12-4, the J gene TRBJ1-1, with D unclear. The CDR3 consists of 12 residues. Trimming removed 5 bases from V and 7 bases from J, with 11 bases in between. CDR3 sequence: CASSTFQVEAFF. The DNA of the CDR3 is TGTGCCAGCAGTACCTTTCAGGTTGAAGCTTTCTTT.

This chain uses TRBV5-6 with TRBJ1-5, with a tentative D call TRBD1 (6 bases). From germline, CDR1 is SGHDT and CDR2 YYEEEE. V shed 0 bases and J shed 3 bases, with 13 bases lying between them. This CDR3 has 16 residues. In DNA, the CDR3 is TGTGCCAGCAGCTTGGGGGGGCAGCTCCTCAATCAGCCCCAGCATTTT. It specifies CASSLGGQLLNQPQHF. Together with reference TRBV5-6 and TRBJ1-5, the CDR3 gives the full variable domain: DAGVTQSPTHLIKTRGQQVTLRCSPKSGHDTVSWYQQALGQGPQFIFQYYEEEERQRGNFPDRFSGHQFPNYSSELNVNALLLGDSALYLCASSLGGQLLNQPQHFGDGTRLSIL.

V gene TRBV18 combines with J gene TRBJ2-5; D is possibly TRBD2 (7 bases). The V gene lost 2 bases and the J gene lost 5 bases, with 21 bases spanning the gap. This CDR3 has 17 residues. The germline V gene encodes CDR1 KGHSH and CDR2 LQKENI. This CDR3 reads CASSPGSPGGLAETQYF. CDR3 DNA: TGTGCCAGCTCACCAGGAAGCCCGGGGGGCCTGGCCGAGACCCAGTACTTC.

CDR3 bases: TGCAGCGCGGGACAGGGCGGTGAGCAGTTCTTC. Translating gives CSAGQGGEQFF. The chain combines TRBV29-1 with TRBJ2-1; 9 bases are shared with TRBD1. V dropped 7 bases and J dropped 9; count of bases not matched to a gene: 4. Per germline, CDR1 SQVTM and CDR2 ANQGSEA. The CDR3 totals 11 residues.

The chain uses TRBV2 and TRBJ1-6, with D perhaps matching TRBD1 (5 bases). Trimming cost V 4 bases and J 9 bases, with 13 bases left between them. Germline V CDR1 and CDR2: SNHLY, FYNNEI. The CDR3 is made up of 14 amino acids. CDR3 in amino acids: CASSAQDTASPLHF. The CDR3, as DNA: TGTGCCAGCAGTGCCCAGGACACTGCTTCACCCCTCCACTTT.

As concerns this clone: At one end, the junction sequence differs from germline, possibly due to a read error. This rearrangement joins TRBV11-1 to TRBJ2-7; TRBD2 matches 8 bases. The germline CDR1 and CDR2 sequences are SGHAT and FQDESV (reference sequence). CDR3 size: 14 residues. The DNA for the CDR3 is TGTGCCAGCAGCGTAGCGGGGCGCTCCTACGAGCAGTACTTC. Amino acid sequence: CASSVAGRSYEQYF.